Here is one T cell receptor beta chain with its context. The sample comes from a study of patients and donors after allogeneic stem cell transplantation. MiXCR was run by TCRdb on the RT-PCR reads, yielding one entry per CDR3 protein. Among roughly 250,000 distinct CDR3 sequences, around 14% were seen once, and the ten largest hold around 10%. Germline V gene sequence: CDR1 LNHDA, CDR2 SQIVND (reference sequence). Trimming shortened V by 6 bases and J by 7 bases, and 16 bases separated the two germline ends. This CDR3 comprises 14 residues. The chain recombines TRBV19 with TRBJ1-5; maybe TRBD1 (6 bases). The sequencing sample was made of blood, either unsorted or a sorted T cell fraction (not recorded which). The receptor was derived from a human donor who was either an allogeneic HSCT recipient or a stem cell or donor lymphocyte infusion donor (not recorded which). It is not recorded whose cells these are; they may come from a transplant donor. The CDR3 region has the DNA TGTGCCAGTAGCTCTACAGGGCGGGGACAGCCCCAGCATTTT. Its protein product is CASSSTGRGQPQHF.